These 20 T cell receptor beta chains were sequenced from one sample in a study of patients and donors after allogeneic stem cell transplantation (TCRdb year 2020). Libraries were prepared through RT-PCR. TCRdb names NextSeq 550 as the instrument used. TCRdb reran the public reads through fastp at Q25 and MiXCR, keeping productive beta chains. Under each unique CDR3 protein, matching rows form one entry showing the most common genes and DNA. Counted in this sample were about 410,000 distinct CDR3 sequences; around 16% of them appeared once. The top ten constitute around 6.8% of the sample. Sequenced material: blood, either unsorted or a sorted T cell fraction (not recorded which). Receptor source: a human donor who was either an allogeneic HSCT recipient or a stem cell or donor lymphocyte infusion donor (not recorded which). It is not recorded whose cells these are; they may come from a transplant donor.

This clonotype was seen more than once but under ten times. The J gene is TRBJ2-3, the V gene TRBV2, with D perhaps being TRBD1 or TRBD2 (7 bases each). The CDR3 has 15 amino acids. The V end was cut by 10 bases, the J end by 5 bases, with 22 bases between. The V gene's germline CDR1 is SNHLY and CDR2 FYNNEI. The CDR3 loop is CATGGGGEEQDTQYF. CDR3 sequence (DNA): TGTGCCACCGGGGGAGGGGGCGAGGAGCAAGATACGCAGTATTTT.

The CDR3 sequence: CASSLAYGTEAFF. Here the CDR3 DNA reads TGTGCCAGCAGCTTGGCGTATGGCACTGAAGCTTTCTTT. V gene TRBV5-6 combines with J gene TRBJ1-1; D ambiguous. The CDR3 consists of 13 residues. Germline-derived CDR1 and CDR2 are SGHDT and YYEEEE. V lost 0 bases, J lost 4 bases, and 7 bases lay in between.

This clonotype was counted only a few times. The chain joins TRBV12-3 or TRBV12-4 to TRBJ1-5; D might be TRBD1 (5 bases). The CDR3 runs to 19 residues. V lost 1 base to trimming and J lost 0 bases, with 19 bases between them. The CDR3 sequence: CASSLGGPKKRYSNQPQHF. CDR3 in DNA: TGTGCCAGCAGTTTAGGGGGACCCAAGAAAAGATATAGCAATCAGCCCCAGCATTTT.

This chain links TRBV11-2 with TRBJ2-2; maybe TRBD2 (6 bases). This CDR3 region has 16 residues. The V gene lost 2 bases and the J gene lost 2 bases, with 12 bases spanning the gap. Looked up from germline, CDR1 is SGHAT and CDR2 is FQNNGV. CDR3 nucleotide sequence: TGTGCCAGCAGCTTATCCGGGACTGTTAACACCGGGGAGCTGTTTTTT. Protein: CASSLSGTVNTGELFF.

This chain joins TRBV28 and TRBJ1-2; possibly TRBD1 for D (5 bases). CDR3 length equals 16 residues. Germline V gene lookup returns CDR1 MDHEN and CDR2 SYDVKM. Trimming left V 7 bases short and J 5 bases short, with 23 bases between. The CDR3 is CASTQPSPGTQYGYTF. The CDR3 DNA is TGTGCCAGCACCCAGCCCTCTCCCGGGACCCAGTATGGCTACACCTTC.

In this sample, this clonotype turned up once. The chain has TRBV29-1 and TRBJ1-2; 7 nucleotides align to TRBD1. The germline V gene encodes CDR1 SQVTM and CDR2 ANQGSEA. V was pared by 4 bases and J by 4 bases, with 6 bases of the junction left unmatched. The CDR3 contains 13 residues. This CDR3 is CSVGAGQTYGYTF. The CDR3 region has the DNA TGCAGCGTTGGGGCGGGACAGACCTATGGCTACACCTTC.

This clonotype was detected a few times. The V call is TRBV20-1, the J call TRBJ2-7, with 9 bases that match TRBD1. The J segment lost 2 bases and the V segment lost 0 bases, leaving 5 bases of the junction unmatched. Per germline, CDR1 DFQATT and CDR2 SNEGSKA (reference sequence). This CDR3 spans 15 amino acids. This chain's CDR3 is CSARDAGTGPYEQYF. As DNA, the CDR3 is TGCAGTGCTAGAGATGCGGGGACAGGGCCCTACGAGCAGTACTTC.

This clonotype came up a few times. The chain is built from TRBV29-1 and TRBJ2-3; the D gene could be TRBD1 or TRBD2 (6 bases each). The germline V gene has CDR1 SQVTM and CDR2 ANQGSEA. V lost 4 bases and J 0 bases, leaving 14 bases between the germline ends. The CDR3 totals 15 residues. The CDR3: CSVGHGGSSTDTQYF. DNA of the CDR3: TGCAGCGTTGGTCACGGGGGCAGTAGCACAGATACGCAGTATTTT.

J is TRBJ2-2 and V is TRBV7-9; 9 bases line up with TRBD1. The germline V gene encodes CDR1 SEHNR and CDR2 FQNEAQ (reference sequence). The CDR3 is made up of 16 amino acids. V shed 5 bases and J 0 bases; nucleotides not matched to a gene: 4. CDR3 region: CASSQGDRANTGELFF. The CDR3 bases are TGTGCCAGCAGCCAGGGGGACAGGGCGAACACCGGGGAGCTGTTTTTT.

V and J are TRBV28 and TRBJ2-7; 7 positions match TRBD2. The J segment lost 4 bases and the V segment lost 5 bases, leaving 11 bases of the junction unmatched. Germline values: CDR1 MDHEN, CDR2 SYDVKM. This CDR3 spans 15 amino acids. The CDR3, as DNA: TGTGCCAGCAGTCGCAGGGAGGGCCCCTGGTACGAGCAGTACTTC. It specifies CASSRREGPWYEQYF. Filled out from reference TRBV28 and TRBJ2-7, the complete variable domain reads DVKVTQSSRYLVKRTGEKVFLECVQDMDHENMFWYRQDPGLGLRLIYFSYDVKMKEKGDIPEGYSVSREKKERFSLILESASTNQTSMYLCASSRREGPWYEQYFGPGTRLTVT.

This clonotype occurred a few times. This rearrangement joins TRBV19 to TRBJ2-3; 7 bases map to TRBD2. V lost 1 base and J lost 1; bases outside the gene matches: 5. Germline assignment: CDR1 LNHDA and CDR2 SQIVND (reference sequence). The CDR3 is 16 residues long. In DNA, the CDR3 is TGTGCCAGTAGTATAGTGCACAGCGGGGGCACAGATACGCAGTATTTT. Translated, it gives CASSIVHSGGTDTQYF.

This clonotype showed up just a few times. V is TRBV30 and J is TRBJ2-7; TRBD1 agrees at 10 bases. Trimming cost V 5 bases and J 7 bases; bases outside gene matches: 8. CDR1 is GTSNPN, CDR2 SVGIG, per germline (reference sequence). The CDR3 loop spans 13 amino acids. In DNA, the CDR3 is TGTGCCTGGGGACAGGGGGAAAAAGGGGAGCAGTACTTC. Translated, it gives CAWGQGEKGEQYF.

The chain has TRBV5-6 and TRBJ2-2; 10 positions match TRBD2. The germline CDR1 and CDR2 sequences are SGHDT and YYEEEE. The CDR3 is 17 amino acids. With 4 bases clipped from V and 7 bases from J, the junction kept 13 bases outside the gene matches. The CDR3 nucleotides are TGTGCCAGCAGCCCCCAAGCCAGCGGGAGGGCTAACGGGGAGCTGTTTTTT. This encodes CASSPQASGRANGELFF. Combining the CDR3 with reference TRBV5-6 and TRBJ2-2 gives the whole variable domain DAGVTQSPTHLIKTRGQQVTLRCSPKSGHDTVSWYQQALGQGPQFIFQYYEEEERQRGNFPDRFSGHQFPNYSSELNVNALLLGDSALYLCASSPQASGRANGELFFGEGSRLTVL.

The J gene is TRBJ2-7, the V gene TRBV4-1; D may correspond to TRBD1 or TRBD2 (5 bases each). Germline V CDR1 and CDR2: MGHRA, YSYEKL. The CDR3 runs to 15 residues. V shed 1 base and J shed 2 bases, with 12 bases lying between them. The CDR3: CASSQVRGNPYEQYF. The CDR3 DNA follows: TGCGCCAGCAGCCAAGTTCGGGGCAATCCCTACGAGCAGTACTTC.

This rearrangement joins TRBV5-1 to TRBJ2-7; perhaps TRBD2 as D (5 bases). Per the germline V gene, CDR1 is SGHRS and CDR2 is YFSETQ. V was pared by 4 bases and J by 2 bases, with 22 bases between. The CDR3 is 17 amino acids. CDR3 protein: CASSPVAGSDPTYEQYF. The CDR3 nucleotides read TGCGCCAGCAGCCCCGTTGCAGGTAGCGACCCGACCTACGAGCAGTACTTC.

The chain joins TRBV3-1 to TRBJ2-7; a weak D match, TRBD2 (6 bases). V dropped 4 bases and J dropped 5 bases, with 18 bases sitting between them. This CDR3 is 15 amino acids long. Per the germline V gene, CDR1 is LGHDT and CDR2 is YNNKEL (reference sequence). CDR3 sequence reads: CASSRPGTLRHEQYF. As DNA, the CDR3 is TGTGCCAGCAGCCGCCCCGGGACTCTCCGTCACGAGCAGTACTTC.

The chain joins TRBV7-9 to TRBJ2-7; 10 positions agree with TRBD2. V was pared by 0 bases and J by 0 bases, with 5 bases of the junction left unmatched. CDR3 length: 17 residues. CDR1 is SEHNR, CDR2 FQNEAQ, per germline (reference sequence). The CDR3 sequence: CASSLASTSGFSYEQYF. In DNA, the CDR3 is TGTGCCAGCAGCTTAGCATCGACTAGCGGGTTCTCCTACGAGCAGTACTTC.

The chain recombines TRBV20-1 with TRBJ1-1; D may be TRBD1 (5 bases). Trimming took off 8 bases at V and 0 bases at J, with 19 bases between the two ends. Germline V gene sequence: CDR1 DFQATT, CDR2 SNEGSKA (reference sequence). The CDR3 runs to 15 residues. CDR3 nucleotides: TGCAGTTCCTCCCATCCGAGGGGCATGAACACTGAAGCTTTCTTT. It codes for CSSSHPRGMNTEAFF.

In its sample, this clonotype was seen a few times. V gene TRBV20-1 combines with J gene TRBJ2-3; 9 bases fit TRBD2. V was clipped by 1 base and J by 7 bases; unmatched bases: 9. The length of the CDR3 is 15 residues. The V gene's germline CDR1 is DFQATT and CDR2 SNEGSKA (reference sequence). In nucleotides, the CDR3 is TGCAGTGCTAGAGTTACCGGGACTAGCTCTAATACGCAGTATTTT. Its translation is CSARVTGTSSNTQYF.

The J gene is TRBJ1-1, the V gene TRBV3-1; D is unresolved. V lost 0 bases to trimming and J lost 0 bases, with 8 bases between them. The CDR3 extends over 15 amino acids. Germline values: CDR1 LGHDT, CDR2 YNNKEL (reference sequence). The CDR3 reads CASSQERGMNTEAFF. The CDR3 nucleotides read TGTGCCAGCAGCCAAGAGCGGGGTATGAACACTGAAGCTTTCTTT.